Each of the 31 T cell receptor beta chains below was sequenced from the same sample in a study of breast tumors, draining lymph nodes, adjacent tissues. TCRdb reprocessed the multiplex PCR reads with MiXCR, giving one entry per CDR3 protein. The sample has some 22,000 distinct CDR3 sequences; 60% to 75% are singletons. Material: tumor-adjacent breast tissue. The receptors stem from a female donor with breast cancer. Some clones in this sample may be carry-over from other donors' samples.

This clonotype was observed many times. A much larger clonotype is one base distant, so this may be a read error. The rearrangement links TRBV7-8 to TRBJ1-2; D not certain. Germline V gene data show CDR1 as SGHVS and CDR2 as FQNEAQ. The CDR3 sequence is 17 residues long. CDR3 in amino acids: CASSLVLRHLTNYGHTF. CDR3 nucleotides: TGTGCCAGCAGCTTAGTTCTCCGGCATCTCACTAACTATGGCCACACCTTC.

By share of the sample, this clonotype is medium-sized. J is TRBJ2-1 and V is TRBV12-3 or TRBV12-4; 14 bases line up with TRBD2. This CDR3 contains 19 residues. Losses at the gene ends were 4 bases for V and 3 bases for J; bases not matched to a gene: 11. CDR3 protein: CASSWVPGTSGSFYNEQFF. The CDR3 region has the DNA TGTGCCAGCAGTTGGGTGCCCGGGACTAGCGGGAGCTTCTACAATGAGCAGTTCTTC.

V usage is TRBV5-6 and J usage is TRBJ2-3; 11 positions agree with TRBD2. Germline-derived CDR1 and CDR2 are SGHDT and YYEEEE. The V and J ends lost 4 bases and 3 bases, in that order; junction bases with no gene match: 10. The CDR3 covers 17 residues. CDR3 sequence: CASSSPIAGGRTDTQYF. DNA of the CDR3: TGTGCCAGCAGCAGCCCGATAGCGGGAGGGAGGACAGATACGCAGTATTTT. Looking up the rest from reference TRBV5-6 and TRBJ2-3 gives the full variable domain: DAGVTQSPTHLIKTRGQQVTLRCSPKSGHDTVSWYQQALGQGPQFIFQYYEEEERQRGNFPDRFSGHQFPNYSSELNVNALLLGDSALYLCASSSPIAGGRTDTQYFGPGTRLTVL.

V and J are TRBV11-3 and TRBJ2-3, with 7 positions matching TRBD1. With 5 bases clipped from V and 2 bases from J, the junction kept 7 bases outside the gene matches. The germline gives CDR1 SGHNT, CDR2 YENEEA. The length of the CDR3 is 15 residues. The CDR3 DNA reads TGTGCCAGCAGCATCCGTAAGGGGGCCACAGATACGCAGTATTTT. Its protein product is CASSIRKGATDTQYF.

V gene TRBV2 combines with J gene TRBJ1-4; 8 bases line up with TRBD1. Unmatched junction bases numbered 1, after V lost 5 bases and J lost 5 bases. The germline V gene encodes CDR1 SNHLY and CDR2 FYNNEI. The CDR3 is 13 amino acids. This CDR3 reads CASSRDRNEKLFF. CDR3 in DNA: TGTGCCAGCAGTCGGGACAGGAATGAAAAACTGTTTTTT.

The chain recombines TRBV11-3 with TRBJ2-2; perhaps TRBD1 as D (6 bases). This CDR3 region has 16 residues. The germline CDR1 and CDR2 sequences are SGHNT and YENEEA. V gave up 1 base and J gave up 4 bases, with 13 bases separating them. The CDR3 here is CASSLVTGLSTGELFF. The CDR3 DNA reads as TGTGCCAGCAGCTTAGTGACAGGACTCTCCACCGGGGAGCTGTTTTTT.

The J gene is TRBJ2-7, the V gene TRBV19; 7 nucleotides align to TRBD2. The CDR3 has 15 residues. The V and J ends lost 9 bases and 4 bases, in that order; junction bases with no gene match: 15. The germline V gene has CDR1 LNHDA and CDR2 SQIVND (reference sequence). As DNA, the CDR3 is TGTGCCAGCAGTCCCGGAGCGGGAATCGGATACGAGCAGTACTTC. Protein sequence: CASSPGAGIGYEQYF.

This clonotype showed up just a few times. The V gene is TRBV18, the J gene TRBJ1-4; D is unclear. Germline-derived CDR1 and CDR2 are KGHSH and LQKENI. This CDR3 comprises 13 residues. Trimming stripped 3 bases from V and 6 bases from J, with 8 bases between. The CDR3 here is CASSPGRDEKLFF. The CDR3 DNA follows: TGTGCCAGCTCACCGGGGAGAGATGAAAAACTGTTTTTT. Full variable domain (rest looked up from reference TRBV18 and TRBJ1-4): NAGVMQNPRHLVRRRGQEARLRCSPMKGHSHVYWYRQLPEEGLKFMVYLQKENIIDESGMPKERFSAEFPKEGPSILRIQQVVRGDSAAYFCASSPGRDEKLFFGSGTQLSVL.

This chain joins TRBV6-6 and TRBJ2-5; D is undetermined. The ends were cut back, 2 bases at V and 5 bases at J, with 9 bases in the middle. The CDR3 loop spans 13 amino acids. CDR1 is MNHNY, CDR2 SVGAGI, per germline (reference sequence). DNA for the CDR3: TGTGCCAGCAGTTACGCCTCGGAGGAGACCCAGTACTTC. Translating gives CASSYASEETQYF.

V is TRBV10-3 and J is TRBJ1-2, with TRBD1 matching over 11 bases. Germline V gene sequence: CDR1 ENHRY, CDR2 SYGVKD. The CDR3 length is 17 residues. The J segment lost 0 bases and the V segment lost 6 bases, leaving 9 bases of the junction unmatched. CDR3 amino acids: CAIRTRDRGGSNYGYTF. The CDR3 nucleotides read TGTGCCATCAGGACACGGGACAGGGGGGGGTCTAACTATGGCTACACCTTC.

This clonotype counts as medium-sized. The V call is TRBV12-3 or TRBV12-4, the J call TRBJ1-6, with no clear D. The CDR3 length is 14 residues. The V end was cut by 6 bases, the J end by 7 bases, with 13 bases between. The CDR3 DNA is TGTGCCAGCAGCCTTGGAGGGTCGAATTCACCCCTCCACTTT. It codes for CASSLGGSNSPLHF.

The chain combines TRBV20-1 with TRBJ2-3, with TRBD2 matching over 9 bases. This CDR3 has 17 amino acids. V was pared by 1 base and J by 3 bases, with 11 bases of the junction left unmatched. Germline V lookup: CDR1 DFQATT, CDR2 SNEGSKA (reference sequence). CDR3 in amino acids: CSARVGIGGRATDTQYF. CDR3 DNA: TGCAGTGCTAGAGTAGGCATCGGCGGGAGGGCAACAGATACGCAGTATTTT.

The chain joins TRBV20-1 to TRBJ2-3; D is uncertain. V lost 2 bases and J lost 0, with 12 bases in between. Germline assignment: CDR1 DFQATT and CDR2 SNEGSKA (reference sequence). The CDR3 has 15 residues. In nucleotides, the CDR3 is TGCAGTGCTAGACTTGACACATCTAGCACAGATACGCAGTATTTT. Residues: CSARLDTSSTDTQYF.

The rearrangement joins TRBV30 to TRBJ2-7, with 12 nucleotides matching TRBD2. Trimming removed 1 base from V and 4 bases from J; junction bases left unmatched: 2. Germline V gene lookup returns CDR1 GTSNPN and CDR2 SVGIG (reference sequence). This CDR3 contains 14 residues. CDR3 DNA sequence: TGTGCCTGGAGTGCGGGACTAGCGGGTTACGAGCAGTACTTC. Translating gives CAWSAGLAGYEQYF.

This clonotype was found many times. J is TRBJ1-4 and V is TRBV5-8; D possibly corresponds to TRBD1 (6 bases). CDR1 and CDR2 from the germline V gene are SGHTS and YDEGEE. V lost 0 bases and J 3 bases, leaving 12 bases between the germline ends. This CDR3 has 16 residues. In nucleotides, the CDR3 is TGTGCCAGCAGCTTGGGGGGGCGGGGCTCTAATGAAAAACTGTTTTTT. It encodes CASSLGGRGSNEKLFF.

This clonotype was seen at least ten times. The chain combines TRBV11-2 with TRBJ2-1, with 8 bases matching TRBD2. Germline-derived CDR1 and CDR2 are SGHAT and FQNNGV. J was trimmed by 5 bases and V by 5 bases; bases with no gene match: 8. CDR3 size: 15 residues. CDR3 protein: CASSLSGSGNNEQFF. The CDR3 region has the DNA TGTGCCAGCAGCCTCAGCGGGAGTGGGAACAATGAGCAGTTCTTC.

V usage is TRBV6-1 and J usage is TRBJ1-6; D is perhaps TRBD1 (5 bases). V gave up 4 bases and J gave up 5 bases, with 9 bases separating them. Looked up from germline, CDR1 is MNHNS and CDR2 is SASEGT. The CDR3 runs 14 residues. The CDR3 sequence: CASSAGLNNSPLHF. CDR3 in DNA: TGTGCCAGCAGTGCGGGACTTAATAATTCACCCCTCCACTTT.

This chain connects TRBV3-1 to TRBJ2-7; TRBD2 aligns across 7 bases. V shed 0 bases and J 2 bases; nucleotides not matched to a gene: 7. The germline V gene encodes CDR1 LGHDT and CDR2 YNNKEL (reference sequence). The CDR3 runs 16 residues. CDR3 nucleotides: TGTGCCAGCAGCCAAGATCTTGTAGCGGGCGCCTACGAGCAGTACTTC. Its protein product is CASSQDLVAGAYEQYF.

The gene calls are TRBV7-3 and TRBJ2-5; the D call may be TRBD1 or TRBD2 (5 bases each). In germline, CDR1 is SGHTA, CDR2 FQGTGA. The CDR3 spans 14 residues. Trimming pared 1 base from V and 0 bases from J, leaving 6 bases between. CDR3 DNA: TGTGCCAGCAGCTTAAGGGGGTACCAAGAGACCCAGTACTTC. It codes for CASSLRGYQETQYF.

The chain employs TRBV3-1 and TRBJ2-7; 9 bases are shared with TRBD2. CDR1 and CDR2 from the germline V gene are LGHDT and YNNKEL (reference sequence). The CDR3 is 14 residues long. The ends lost 5 bases at V and 4 bases at J; junction bases unmatched: 6. As DNA, the CDR3 is TGTGCCAGCAGCAGTACTAGCGGGCCTTACGAGCAGTACTTC. It translates to CASSSTSGPYEQYF.

This chain links TRBV7-8 with TRBJ2-7; D perhaps matches TRBD1 (5 bases). CDR3 length equals 14 residues. The V and J ends lost 5 bases and 7 bases respectively, with 18 bases between them. Germline CDR1 is SGHVS and CDR2 is FQNEAQ. This CDR3 is CASSPQGTGVEQYF. Here the CDR3 DNA reads TGTGCCAGCAGCCCGCAGGGCACTGGCGTTGAGCAGTACTTC.

This clonotype was found once. V usage is TRBV7-3 and J usage is TRBJ2-7, with TRBD2 matching over 12 bases. The V gene end was trimmed by 3 bases and the J gene end by 6 bases; junction bases not matched to a gene: 18. Germline V gene data show CDR1 as SGHTA and CDR2 as FQGTGA. The CDR3 length is 19 residues. The CDR3: CASSLGPGLAGGPNGEQYF. In DNA form, the CDR3 reads TGTGCCAGCAGCTTGGGCCCGGGGCTAGCGGGAGGGCCGAATGGCGAGCAGTACTTC.

V is TRBV6-5 and J is TRBJ2-5; TRBD2 aligns across 8 bases. Trimming removed 7 bases from V and 4 bases from J; junction bases left unmatched: 11. The CDR3 runs to 15 residues. Germline assignment: CDR1 MNHEY and CDR2 SVGAGI. CDR3 amino acids: CASKKTGGPRETQYF. The CDR3 DNA sequence: TGTGCCAGCAAGAAGACGGGAGGGCCCCGAGAGACCCAGTACTTC.

The chain couples TRBV28 to TRBJ1-3; D unresolved. The CDR3 is 15 amino acids. The V and J ends lost 2 bases and 0 bases respectively, with 8 bases between them. CDR1 MDHEN and CDR2 SYDVKM come from the germline V gene. The CDR3 region has the DNA TGTGCCAGCAGTTTAGGGCAGTACTCTGGAAACACCATATATTTT. Translating gives CASSLGQYSGNTIYF.

V usage is TRBV10-3 and J usage is TRBJ1-3; D remains ambiguous. This CDR3 has 16 residues. Trimming removed 0 bases from V and 0 bases from J, with 9 bases in between. In germline, CDR1 is ENHRY, CDR2 SYGVKD. The CDR3 protein is CAISESMAGSGNTIYF. The CDR3 coding sequence is TGTGCCATCAGTGAGTCTATGGCAGGCTCTGGAAACACCATATATTTT.

This clonotype was counted ten times or more. The chain couples TRBV19 to TRBJ1-5; 7 bases are a match to TRBD1. J lost 6 bases, V lost 4 bases, and 9 bases had no gene match. The CDR3 loop spans 15 amino acids. The germline CDR1 and CDR2 sequences are LNHDA and SQIVND (reference sequence). CDR3 sequence (DNA): TGTGCCAGTAGTAGGACAGGCGCTCCTGGTCAGCCCCAGCATTTT. Its translation: CASSRTGAPGQPQHF.

This chain uses TRBV27 with TRBJ2-7; TRBD1 matches at 7 bases. Germline lookup yields CDR1 MNHEY and CDR2 SMNVEV (reference sequence). The CDR3 extends over 16 amino acids. V lost 8 bases, J lost 4 bases, and 17 bases stayed unmatched. DNA of the CDR3: TGTGCCAGCTCGGAGTTCTTCAGACAGGGTTATTACGAGCAGTACTTC. Translated: CASSEFFRQGYYEQYF.

The chain links TRBV12-3 or TRBV12-4 to TRBJ1-2, with TRBD1 matching 7 bases. CDR3 length: 15 amino acids. Trimming removed 2 bases from V and 2 bases from J; junction bases left unmatched: 5. CDR3 loop: CASSLSTGTNYGYTF. CDR3 sequence (DNA): TGTGCCAGCAGTTTATCGACAGGGACCAACTATGGCTACACCTTC.

The genes are TRBV7-9 and TRBJ2-3; 8 positions match TRBD1. Looked up from germline, CDR1 is SEHNR and CDR2 is FQNEAQ (reference sequence). With 5 bases clipped from V and 4 bases from J, the junction kept 8 bases outside the gene matches. This CDR3 is built from 15 residues. The CDR3 protein is CASSPDRGWADTQYF. As DNA, the CDR3 is TGTGCCAGCAGCCCCGACAGGGGATGGGCAGATACGCAGTATTTT.

The CDR3 nucleotides read TGTGCCAGCAGTCCAGCCCGGGATTCGCAGCAGTATTTT. Translation: CASSPARDSQQYF. The chain combines TRBV7-7 with TRBJ2-3; a possible D gene is TRBD2 (5 bases). The CDR3 contains 13 residues. Per the germline V gene, CDR1 is SSHAT and CDR2 is FNYEAQ (reference sequence). The V and J ends lost 6 bases and 11 bases respectively, with 18 bases between them.

This clonotype was seen many times. V gene TRBV5-1 combines with J gene TRBJ2-2, with 7 bases identical to TRBD2. The J segment lost 1 base and the V segment lost 0 bases, leaving 6 bases of the junction unmatched. This CDR3 region has 17 residues. Germline V gives CDR1 SGHRS, CDR2 YFSETQ. CDR3 coding DNA: TGCGCCAGCAGCTTGGAGGGAGCGGGGCTGAACACCGGGGAGCTGTTTTTT. The encoded protein is CASSLEGAGLNTGELFF.